This T cell receptor beta chain is drawn from a study of brain T cells in children with intractable seizures. Notes on the study in general: Absence of clones before surgery may stem from lower sequencing depth. Patients' HCMV serostatus was unknown; virus specificity rests on CDR3 similarity alone.

The assay was immunoSEQ multiplex PCR, and TCRdb's table has in-frame clones only and misses some. This sample carries 340,000 or so clones, 85% to 95% of them seen once, and the ten largest clones take 4.5% to 7%. Trimming removed 3 bases from V and 0 bases from J, with 6 bases in between. Germline lookup yields CDR1 SGDLS and CDR2 YYNGEE. This CDR3 comprises 14 residues. As to time point: blood from clinic visit 5 months post-surgery; TSC patient then seizure free. Sequencing was limited to surgery cases with top T cell transcript signatures in brain tissue. Note on this clone: Its antigen remains unknown. Distinct nucleotide sequences in the sample also encode this CDR3.

The chain has TRBV9 and TRBJ1-4; TRBD1 is a possible D gene (6 bases). The source of this sequence is a boy younger than two with tuberous sclerosis and intractable seizures. The starting material was peripheral blood, obtained less than 6 months after surgery. For the CDR3, the DNA is TGTGCCAGCAGCGGGACAGCAACTAATGAAAAACTGTTTTTT. Translated: CASSGTATNEKLFF.